This TCR beta chain was retrieved from a study of monozygotic twins with inflammatory bowel disease. Germline loops: CDR1 DFQATT, CDR2 SNEGSKA (reference sequence). The CDR3 runs to 16 residues. Broader study findings: Different T cell subtypes could not be distinguished.

Comments on this clonotype: What it recognizes is unknown.

TCRdb re-analyzed the 5' RACE reads; it lists each CDR3 protein once, without DNA. The repertoire table contains 350,000 to 400,000 distinct CDR3 sequences. The chain joins TRBV20-1 to TRBJ2-7; there is no DNA to check the TCRdb D call of TRBD2. The receptor comes from a human donor with ulcerative colitis or Crohn's disease, or a healthy co-twin of an affected twin (not recorded which). Sequencing input: blood. CDR3 amino acids: CSARVGHTGSSYEQYF.